This T cell receptor (beta chain) stems from a study of cytomegalovirus exposure and HLA in healthy donors. This clone was picked up a small number of times. The PCR contained 60 Vbeta and 13 Jbeta primers. TCRdb's copy holds only in-frame clones and misses some; the assay was immunoSEQ multiplex PCR. The sample contains 240,000 or so clones, approximately 82% of which appear only once. The TCR comes from a woman aged 55-70 years in good health and CMV-seropositive. Input material: PBMCs.

CDR3 nucleotide sequence: TGTGCTACCTCCCCGGGGGGCCTAAACACCGGGGAGCTGTTTTTT. Its translation is CATSPGGLNTGELFF. The chain recombines TRBV12-5 with TRBJ2-2; possibly TRBD2 for D (7 bases). Germline V lookup: CDR1 LGHNT, CDR2 FRNRAP. This CDR3 has 15 amino acids. Trimming stripped 10 bases from V and 2 bases from J, with 17 bases between.